This T cell receptor (beta chain) originates from a study of OX40 agonist ivuxolimab in advanced cancers. The data were produced by immunoSEQ multiplex PCR, yet TCRdb's version contains in-frame clones alone and is incomplete. Of roughly 92,000 clones listed, roughly 87% are singletons. Turning to this clone: What it recognizes is unknown.

Study-wide results and limits: At 0.1 to 3.0 mg/kg and by week 6, clonal expansion occurred in CD4+ and CD8+ blood T cells.

The V and J ends lost 4 bases and 1 base respectively, with 10 bases between them. This CDR3 is 14 amino acids long. Looked up from germline, CDR1 is KGHSH and CDR2 is LQKENI. The investigators sampled blood at baseline, at cycle 4 day 1, and at cycle 7 day 1. This TCR was recovered from an adult with an advanced solid tumor such as melanoma, head and neck, liver or kidney cancer. Sequencing was performed on CD4+ or CD8+ T cells sorted from blood, taken in a trial of the OX40 agonist ivuxolimab. The chain is built from TRBV18 and TRBJ1-1; TRBD1 might be the D (5 bases). CDR3 nucleotide sequence: TGTGCCAGCTCACGCGGGACCGAGAACACTGAAGCTTTCTTT. Translating gives CASSRGTENTEAFF.